Each of the 29 T cell receptor beta chains below was sequenced from the same sample in a study of shared clonotypes between healthy human individuals. Clones were sequenced by immunoSEQ multiplex PCR, and TCRdb holds only the in-frame ones, with some missing. Of 1.5 million to 1.9 million clones in the sample, approximately 98% were seen once. Sequencing was performed on naive CD4+ T cells sorted from blood. Subset here: CD45RA+ positively selected. These receptors all stem from a man aged 25 to 40 in good health.

The chain carries TRBV6-1 and TRBJ2-5; D is undetermined. This CDR3 is 12 amino acids long. With 3 bases removed from V and 3 bases from J, the gap between germline ends came to 5 bases. CDR1 is MNHNS, CDR2 SASEGT, per germline. CDR3 bases: TGTGCCAGCAGTGATTGGGAAGAGACCCAGTACTTC. It codes for CASSDWEETQYF.

This sequence joins TRBV27 and TRBJ1-5; D call uncertain. Germline V gene data show CDR1 as MNHEY and CDR2 as SMNVEV (reference sequence). V was pared by 5 bases and J by 0 bases, with 11 bases between. CDR3 size: 15 residues. The CDR3 reads CASSPGPYSNQPQHF. CDR3 nucleotides: TGTGCCAGCAGTCCGGGTCCTTATAGCAATCAGCCCCAGCATTTT.

The CDR3 loop reads CASSRGGSQVYEQYF. CDR3 coding DNA: TGTGCCAGCAGTCGGGGGGGATCTCAAGTCTACGAGCAGTACTTC. The rearrangement links TRBV11-3 to TRBJ2-7, with 8 bases identical to TRBD2. The ends lost 6 bases at V and 3 bases at J; junction bases unmatched: 10. Germline-derived CDR1 and CDR2 are SGHNT and YENEEA. The CDR3 is 15 amino acids.

The V gene is TRBV6-5, the J gene TRBJ1-1; maybe TRBD1 (6 bases). Germline V gene sequence: CDR1 MNHEY, CDR2 SVGAGI. Trimming took off 7 bases at V and 1 base at J, with 16 bases between the two ends. This CDR3 spans 15 amino acids. The CDR3 DNA reads TGTGCCAGCAACCCGGGAGGGGGGTGGAACACTGAAGCTTTCTTT. Translated, it gives CASNPGGGWNTEAFF.

As to this clone: Within the sample, other DNA sequences also encode this same CDR3. V gene TRBV4-3 combines with J gene TRBJ2-7; TRBD1 aligns across 10 bases. The CDR3 length is 15 residues. Trimming at V came to 3 bases and at J to 0 bases, leaving 2 bases not matched to a gene. Germline V CDR1 and CDR2: LGHNA, YSLEER. CDR3 in DNA: TGCGCCAGCAGCCAGGACAGGGGGAGCTCCTACGAGCAGTACTTC. It encodes CASSQDRGSSYEQYF.

J is TRBJ2-2 and V is TRBV19; TRBD1 aligns across 7 bases. V lost 5 bases to trimming and J lost 0 bases; unmatched junction nucleotides: 12. Germline lookup yields CDR1 LNHDA and CDR2 SQIVND (reference sequence). CDR3 length: 18 amino acids. As DNA, the CDR3 is TGTGCCAGTAGTTCATCCTCGGGACAGTTCGCGAACACCGGGGAGCTGTTTTTT. It translates to CASSSSSGQFANTGELFF.

V gene TRBV11-3 combines with J gene TRBJ2-5; D is ambiguous. This CDR3 has 16 amino acids. Germline CDR1 and CDR2: SGHNT and YENEEA. Trimming pared 1 base from V and 5 bases from J, leaving 17 bases between. The CDR3 reads CASSLGSGHSGETQYF. CDR3 in DNA: TGTGCCAGCAGCTTAGGGTCAGGCCATTCCGGGGAGACCCAGTACTTC.

The chain links TRBV5-1 to TRBJ1-1; 8 bases are a match to TRBD1. The V and J ends lost 1 base and 6 bases, in that order; junction bases with no gene match: 8. CDR1 is SGHRS, CDR2 YFSETQ, per germline. The CDR3 runs 15 residues. CDR3 in amino acids: CASSLHGQGSSEAFF. CDR3 nucleotide sequence: TGCGCCAGCAGCTTGCACGGACAGGGTAGCTCTGAAGCTTTCTTT.

The chain carries TRBV14 and TRBJ1-5, with 7 bases lining up with TRBD1. This CDR3 has 13 residues. After removal of 3 bases from V and 4 bases from J, the junction contained 0 bases not matched to a gene. Germline V gene sequence: CDR1 SGHDN, CDR2 FVKESK. CDR3 protein: CASSQTGNQPQHF. In nucleotides, the CDR3 is TGTGCCAGCAGCCAGACAGGGAATCAGCCCCAGCATTTT.

The V call is TRBV27, the J call TRBJ2-6, with D possibly TRBD1 on 5 matching bases. CDR1 and CDR2 from the germline V gene are MNHEY and SMNVEV (reference sequence). CDR3 length: 17 residues. V dropped 4 bases and J dropped 0 bases, with 13 bases sitting between them. The CDR3 protein is CASSSLTAFSGANVLTF. CDR3 nucleotide sequence: TGTGCCAGCAGTTCCCTGACAGCTTTCTCTGGGGCCAACGTCCTGACTTTC.

The J gene is TRBJ1-5, the V gene TRBV28; the D is unclear. The germline gives CDR1 MDHEN, CDR2 SYDVKM. V lost 8 bases, J lost 0 bases, and 11 bases lay in between. The CDR3 is made up of 14 amino acids. The CDR3 spells CASQRLYSNQPQHF. The DNA of the CDR3 is TGTGCCAGCCAGCGGTTATATAGCAATCAGCCCCAGCATTTT.

This chain links TRBV7-9 with TRBJ1-1, with 11 bases matching TRBD1. V shed 5 bases, J shed 0 bases, and the junction held 5 bases outside the gene matches. The CDR3 consists of 16 residues. Germline V gene lookup returns CDR1 SEHNR and CDR2 FQNEAQ (reference sequence). CDR3 amino acids: CASSIGTGGMNTEAFF. The CDR3 nucleotides are TGTGCCAGCAGCATCGGGACAGGGGGGATGAACACTGAAGCTTTCTTT.

The chain couples TRBV6-6 to TRBJ2-7; 7 bases are a match to TRBD1. The CDR3 is 14 residues long. V lost 2 bases to trimming and J lost 9 bases; unmatched junction nucleotides: 10. In germline, CDR1 is MNHNY, CDR2 SVGAGI (reference sequence). The CDR3 nucleotides read TGTGCCAGCAGTTACCAACGCAGGGACAGCCCGCAGTACTTC. Its protein product is CASSYQRRDSPQYF.

In regard to this clone: This same CDR3 is encoded by further DNA sequences in the sample. The chain combines TRBV5-1 with TRBJ2-7, with D uncertain. This CDR3 spans 14 amino acids. Trimming stripped 4 bases from V and 0 bases from J, with 11 bases between. Per germline, CDR1 SGHRS and CDR2 YFSETQ. CDR3: CASSLDPSSYEQYF. Here the CDR3 DNA reads TGCGCCAGCAGCCTAGACCCGAGCTCCTACGAGCAGTACTTC.

V is TRBV30 and J is TRBJ1-1; unclear D gene. CDR1 GTSNPN and CDR2 SVGIG come from the germline V gene (reference sequence). The CDR3 runs 13 residues. Trimming stripped 0 bases from V and 2 bases from J, with 7 bases between. CDR3 loop: CAWSVKSNTEAFF. The DNA for the CDR3 is TGTGCCTGGAGTGTTAAATCTAACACTGAAGCTTTCTTT.

The chain couples TRBV9 to TRBJ2-1; 14 nucleotides agree with TRBD2. The CDR3 is made up of 17 amino acids. V shed 4 bases, J shed 7 bases, and the junction held 10 bases outside the gene matches. Germline lookup yields CDR1 SGDLS and CDR2 YYNGEE. The CDR3 bases are TGTGCCAGCAGCATAACCCCGGGGACTAGCGGGAGTAATGAGCAGTTCTTC. It encodes CASSITPGTSGSNEQFF.

The chain couples TRBV6-6 to TRBJ2-1, with a possible D match to TRBD2 (6 bases). The CDR3 is 11 amino acids. In germline, CDR1 is MNHNY, CDR2 SVGAGI (reference sequence). Trimming cost V 7 bases and J 13 bases, with 14 bases left between them. In DNA form, the CDR3 reads TGTGCCAGCATGTTGGCGGGGAGACAGTTCTTC. Residues: CASMLAGRQFF.

This chain uses TRBV7-8 with TRBJ2-5, with D uncertain. The CDR3 spans 14 residues. Looked up from germline, CDR1 is SGHVS and CDR2 is FQNEAQ. Trimming pared 6 bases from V and 2 bases from J, leaving 13 bases between. The CDR3 is CASRHGTLQETQYF. CDR3 nucleotide sequence: TGTGCCAGCAGACACGGTACCCTACAAGAGACCCAGTACTTC.

This clone came up once. The chain employs TRBV9 and TRBJ1-2; D call uncertain. V was trimmed by 0 bases and J by 2 bases, leaving 8 bases between them. The V gene's germline CDR1 is SGDLS and CDR2 YYNGEE. The CDR3 has 14 amino acids. CDR3 in amino acids: CASSVGDQNYGYTF. Written as DNA, the CDR3 is TGTGCCAGCAGCGTAGGGGATCAGAACTATGGCTACACCTTC.

Remarks on this clone: The sample carries other DNA sequences with the same CDR3. The chain carries TRBV9 and TRBJ1-1; weak D call: TRBD1 (6 bases). The germline V gene encodes CDR1 SGDLS and CDR2 YYNGEE. The V end was cut by 4 bases, the J end by 2 bases, with 12 bases between. The CDR3 sequence is 14 residues long. In DNA, the CDR3 is TGTGCCAGCAGCCCTACGGGGGCCAACACTGAAGCTTTCTTT. It yields the protein CASSPTGANTEAFF. The full variable domain, completed using reference TRBV9 and TRBJ1-1, is DSGVTQTPKHLITATGQRVTLRCSPRSGDLSVYWYQQSLDQGLQFLIQYYNGEERAKGNILERFSAQQFPDLHSELNLSSLELGDSALYFCASSPTGANTEAFFGQGTRLTVV.

The rearrangement links TRBV5-1 to TRBJ2-7, with 10 bases identical to TRBD2. CDR3 length equals 18 residues. The ends lost 0 bases at V and 8 bases at J; junction bases unmatched: 17. CDR1 is SGHRS, CDR2 YFSETQ, per germline. CDR3 nucleotide sequence: TGCGCCAGCAGCTTGGAGGGGCTAGCGGGAGTAACGGAAAATCAGCAGTACTTC. It encodes CASSLEGLAGVTENQQYF.

The chain uses TRBV19 and TRBJ1-5; D remains ambiguous. The CDR3 sequence is 13 residues long. Germline V CDR1 and CDR2: LNHDA, SQIVND (reference sequence). Trimming removed 3 bases from V and 0 bases from J, with 3 bases in between. CDR3 amino acids: CASSMISNQPQHF. DNA of the CDR3: TGTGCCAGTAGTATGATTAGCAATCAGCCCCAGCATTTT.

This clone showed up just once. This chain uses TRBV6-1 with TRBJ2-2, with 7 bases identical to TRBD1. V shed 6 bases, J shed 6 bases, and the junction held 7 bases outside the gene matches. The length of the CDR3 is 14 residues. Germline assignment: CDR1 MNHNS and CDR2 SASEGT. The CDR3 coding sequence is TGTGCCAGCAGACCGACAGGGCGGGCCGGGGAGCTGTTTTTT. This sequence encodes CASRPTGRAGELFF.

This chain uses TRBV2 with TRBJ1-1; D is perhaps TRBD1 (6 bases). The germline gives CDR1 SNHLY, CDR2 FYNNEI. The V end was cut by 6 bases, the J end by 3 bases, with 17 bases between. The CDR3 is 15 amino acids. This CDR3 reads CASRTGLLRDTEAFF. As DNA, the CDR3 is TGTGCCAGCAGGACAGGCCTACTTAGGGACACTGAAGCTTTCTTT.

J is TRBJ2-5 and V is TRBV6-1; 7 nucleotides agree with TRBD1. V trimming: 6 bases; J trimming: 2 bases; junction bases outside the gene matches: 9. Per the germline V gene, CDR1 is MNHNS and CDR2 is SASEGT. This CDR3 contains 15 residues. The DNA of the CDR3 is TGTGCCAGCAGGGGAGCCGGGACAGCTCAAGAGACCCAGTACTTC. Translation: CASRGAGTAQETQYF.

The chain employs TRBV5-5 and TRBJ1-1; TRBD1 might be the D (6 bases). Trimming took off 4 bases at V and 0 bases at J, with 13 bases between the two ends. Germline-derived CDR1 and CDR2 are SGHKS and YYEKEE (reference sequence). The length of the CDR3 is 15 residues. The CDR3 coding sequence is TGTGCCAGCAGCCCGGGATGGGGGCTGAACACTGAAGCTTTCTTT. Translated, it gives CASSPGWGLNTEAFF.

This chain joins TRBV7-2 and TRBJ2-7; the D gene is possibly TRBD1 (5 bases). CDR1 and CDR2 from the germline V gene are SGHTA and FQGNSA. V lost 1 base, J lost 2 bases, and 12 bases lay in between. The CDR3 sequence is 15 residues long. CDR3 protein: CASSLGAGKPYEQYF. In DNA, the CDR3 is TGTGCCAGCAGCTTAGGGGCAGGGAAACCCTACGAGCAGTACTTC.

This clone appeared once. The V call is TRBV28, the J call TRBJ2-7, with D perhaps matching TRBD1 (5 bases). V was shortened by 2 bases and J by 4 bases, with 12 bases between the two germline ends. Looked up from germline, CDR1 is MDHEN and CDR2 is SYDVKM. The CDR3 spans 14 residues. In DNA form, the CDR3 reads TGTGCCAGCAGTTTAGACAGTGGACCTTACGAGCAGTACTTC. Its protein product is CASSLDSGPYEQYF.

This chain joins TRBV5-4 and TRBJ2-7; 14 nucleotides match TRBD2. The germline V gene encodes CDR1 SGHNT and CDR2 YYREEE (reference sequence). This CDR3 comprises 13 residues. J lost 3 bases, V lost 10 bases, and 3 bases had no gene match. The CDR3 reads CAVGTSGSYEQYF. CDR3 coding DNA: TGTGCCGTGGGGACTAGCGGGAGCTACGAGCAGTACTTC.